The 3 T cell receptor beta chains reported below all come from one sample, sequenced in a study of T-cell memory formation after mild COVID-19. TCRdb redid the calling of the 5' RACE reads with MiXCR, one entry per CDR3 protein. The table has fewer than 650,000 distinct CDR3 sequences, approximately 15% seen once. Material for sequencing was PBMCs or a T cell subset sorted from them (not recorded which). The receptors originated from an adult woman who had mild COVID-19 (a few samples of this study predate the infection). Cell type and time point are not known.

CDR3 loop: CASSADRGHSYEQYF. The CDR3 region has the DNA TGTGCCAGCTCAGCCGACAGGGGTCACTCCTACGAGCAGTACTTC. The V and J genes are TRBV18 and TRBJ2-7; 8 positions agree with TRBD1. This CDR3 region has 15 residues. Germline V gene lookup returns CDR1 KGHSH and CDR2 LQKENI. V shed 5 bases and J 0 bases; nucleotides not matched to a gene: 6.

This clonotype came up many times. Its ends do not fully match the called genes, so a read error is possible. The chain carries TRBV7-7 and TRBJ2-7; a possible D gene is TRBD1 (5 bases). This CDR3 is built from 14 residues. Germline-derived CDR1 and CDR2 are SSHAT and FNYEAQ (reference sequence). The CDR3: CASSLYQGPYEQYF. In DNA form, the CDR3 reads TGTGCTAGCAGCTTATATCAGGGTCCCTACGAGCAGTACTTC.

This clonotype was detected only a few times. This chain joins TRBV7-8 and TRBJ2-1; TRBD2 matches at 9 bases. The CDR3 is 16 residues long. Per the germline V gene, CDR1 is SGHVS and CDR2 is FQNEAQ. Trimming cost V 1 base and J 7 bases; bases outside gene matches: 8. As DNA, the CDR3 is TGTGCCAGCAGCTTAGGTAGCGGGGGTGTGGGGAATGAGCAGTTCTTC. Its protein product is CASSLGSGGVGNEQFF.